This paragraph reports one T cell receptor (beta chain). The antigen is not known. The V end lost 2 bases, the J end lost 7 bases, and 15 bases lay between the germline ends. The CDR3 contains 15 residues. CDR1 PRHDT and CDR2 FYEKMQ come from the germline V gene (reference sequence). These data belong to a study of T cells after yellow fever vaccination. Study-level background: Preparation of the low-cell-number fractions used SMART-Seq v4 Ultra Low Input. Study-wide results and limits: A weaker secondary response peaked on day 5, the primary on day 15. Post-booster samples contained most primary-vaccination clones (approximately 96% CD4, about 90% CD8).

A universal primer site and UMIs were added as TCR cDNA was made by 5'RACE template switching. TCRdb processed the 5' RACE reads anew with MiXCR; each CDR3 protein has one entry. The repertoire has roughly 400,000 distinct CDR3 sequences, roughly a sixth of them found once; the top ten carry 15% to 20%. The specimen comprised PBMCs, sampled before the yellow fever booster vaccination. The J gene is TRBJ1-3, the V gene TRBV13; tentative D call: TRBD1 (5 bases). The clonotype comes from a young man who received the YFV17D yellow fever vaccine. CDR3 amino acids: CASSLSTGERNTIYF. CDR3 coding DNA: TGTGCCAGCAGCTTATCCACGGGGGAGCGGAACACCATATATTTT. The full variable domain, with the rest looked up from reference TRBV13 and TRBJ1-3, is AAGVIQSPRHLIKEKRETATLKCYPIPRHDTVYWYQQGPGQDPQFLISFYEKMQSDKGSIPDRFSAQQFSDYHSELNMSSLELGDSALYFCASSLSTGERNTIYFGEGSWLTVV.